The rows below give T cell receptor beta chains drawn from one sample of a study of early T cells in non-severe SARS-CoV-2 infection. One entry per CDR3 protein, called by TCRdb with MiXCR from the 5' RACE reads. The sample holds more than 65,000 distinct CDR3 sequences, about 4.9% seen once. The sequenced sample was whole blood, obtained at baseline. These receptors came from an adult who was a healthcare worker with PCR-confirmed SARS-CoV-2 infection or an uninfected control (not recorded which). The donor label of this sample is uncertain. Both conserved end residues are trimmed from each CDR3.

v_call cdr3_aa
TRBV9 ASSVGDRMGNQPQH
TRBV27 ASSLAGGGADTQY
TRBV12-3/TRBV12-4 ASSNWDSNQPQH
TRBV6-1 ASSEAEYNYGYT
TRBV14 ASSGQPNTEAF
TRBV6-6 ASSYSGGATDTQY
TRBV5-5 ASSFTGFSPLH
TRBV12-3/TRBV12-4 ASSFGTQAF
TRBV4-3 ASSPERLAGNTIY
TRBV5-4 ASSPGTLQETQY
TRBV7-3 ASSLDRGSYNEQF
TRBV12-3/TRBV12-4 ASSSSVYGYT
TRBV7-9 ASSSPSRDAGDGYT
TRBV12-3/TRBV12-4 ASSLVVYEQY
TRBV20-1 SALRTGSYEQY
TRBV7-9 ASSLEAGNQPQH
TRBV7-9 ASSPRPTGGTYEQY
TRBV28 AAMGGASKNIQY
TRBV7-2 ASSTLGLAGRREQY
TRBV6-1 ASSALDRGHLNTEAF
TRBV30 AWSAPGTDPRQPQH
TRBV29-1 SATDRGRGEKLF
TRBV5-1 ASSEDSPSNYGYT
TRBV29-1 SVAGRGNTEAF
TRBV5-1 ASSLASAGVNTEAF
TRBV30 AWSVDGGNQPQH
TRBV6-2/TRBV6-3 ASSYEEAGKETQY
TRBV27 ASSQMGPYSGANVLT
TRBV6-4 ASSVQGGSEQF
TRBV10-3 AISGTSGGDSYEQY
TRBV20-1 SAREVRAPNEKLF
TRBV6-2/TRBV6-3 ASSRTRRGDGELF
TRBV12-3/TRBV12-4 ASSLQLLSNQPQH
TRBV12-3/TRBV12-4 ASIAGTGSSYNEQF
TRBV5-8 ASSLAGPHQETQY
TRBV20-1 SARDRIRGSKNEQF
TRBV4-3 ASSRQGQGNYGYT
TRBV4-2 ASSHIGGNEKLF
TRBV7-8 ASSLRTATNEKLF
TRBV2 ASSEPGQGAGELF
TRBV5-8 AVRQGARQETQY
TRBV5-1 ASSLEAYEQY
TRBV19 ASSSRPRGEELF
TRBV2 ASRGGQGPTDTQY
TRBV12-3/TRBV12-4 ASSLFGYEQY
TRBV2 ASSDSQGRDTEAF
TRBV6-5 ASSRTGLGYT